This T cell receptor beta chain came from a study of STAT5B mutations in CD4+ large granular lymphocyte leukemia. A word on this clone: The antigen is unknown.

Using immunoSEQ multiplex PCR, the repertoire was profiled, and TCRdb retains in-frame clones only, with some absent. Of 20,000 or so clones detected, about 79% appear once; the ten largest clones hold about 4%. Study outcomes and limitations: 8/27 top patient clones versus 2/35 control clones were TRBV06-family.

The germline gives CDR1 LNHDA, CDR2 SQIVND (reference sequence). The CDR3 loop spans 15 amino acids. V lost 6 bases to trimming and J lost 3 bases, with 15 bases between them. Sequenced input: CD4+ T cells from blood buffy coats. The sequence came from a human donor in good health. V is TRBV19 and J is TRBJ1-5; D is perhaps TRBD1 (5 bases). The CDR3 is CASSRGVIPNQPQHF. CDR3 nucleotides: TGTGCCAGTAGCCGAGGGGTGATACCCAATCAGCCCCAGCATTTT.